The source of this T cell receptor beta chain is a study of molecular identifiers for immune sequencing clone quantification. The CDR3 covers 15 residues. Germline CDR1 is LNHDA and CDR2 is SQIVND (reference sequence). Sorted naive CD8 T cells, roughly 19,000 to 1,100,000, were sequenced from 10%, 30% or 50% RNA. TCRdb reprocessed the PCR reads with MiXCR, giving one entry per CDR3 protein. The table lists tens of thousands of distinct CDR3 sequences, roughly 19% of them singletons, with around 0.8% in the top ten. A word on this clonotype: Sequence at one end of the junction differs from germline and may be a read error.

This clonotype was obtained from a human donor in good health. Some libraries in this study had Jurkat cell RNA spiked in. The sequenced sample was naive CD8+ T cells from blood, with Jurkat cell RNA spiked in. Subset specified: FACS-sorted CD8+CD4-CCR7+CD45RA+ naive T cells. The chain carries TRBV19 and TRBJ2-3; maybe TRBD2 (5 bases). The CDR3 region has the DNA TGTGCCAGTAGTCGGCAGAGCTCTAGCACAGATACGCGGTATTTT. This gives the protein CASSRQSSSTDTRYF.